Below are 29 T cell receptor beta chains sequenced from a single sample in a study of T cells in Graves' hyperthyroidism and ophthalmopathy. The investigators amplified TCR beta CDR3 regions from RNA transcripts. The HTBI set primed first-round TCR CDR3 RT-PCR. TCRdb reprocessed the multiplex PCR reads with MiXCR, giving one entry per CDR3 protein. Of about 530,000 distinct CDR3 sequences in the sample, 15% to 20% were seen once. Sequencing used blood. These receptors were obtained from a woman between 18 and 29 years old with Graves' ophthalmopathy.

V is TRBV5-1 and J is TRBJ1-2; TRBD1 matches at 10 bases. V dropped 4 bases and J dropped 4; count of bases not matched to a gene: 10. This CDR3 region has 16 residues. Germline V gene lookup returns CDR1 SGHRS and CDR2 YFSETQ. CDR3 residues: CASSVTGTGDGYGYTF. CDR3 coding DNA: TGCGCCAGCAGCGTTACCGGGACAGGGGATGGCTATGGCTACACCTTC. The entire variable domain, with the rest obtained from reference TRBV5-1 and TRBJ1-2, is as follows: KAGVTQTPRYLIKTRGQQVTLSCSPISGHRSVSWYQQTPGQGLQFLFEYFSETQRNKGNFPGRFSGRQFSNSRSEMNVSTLELGDSALYLCASSVTGTGDGYGYTFGSGTRLTVV.

The V gene is TRBV4-1, the J gene TRBJ1-3; D is unresolved. The CDR3 spans 15 residues. The V and J ends lost 3 bases and 0 bases respectively, with 9 bases between them. Per germline, CDR1 MGHRA and CDR2 YSYEKL. CDR3 sequence: CASSQALLSGNTIYF. The DNA for the CDR3 is TGCGCCAGCAGCCAGGCACTCCTCTCTGGAAACACCATATATTTT.

This clonotype occurred a few times. V is TRBV6-1 and J is TRBJ2-7; 9 bases align to TRBD2. This CDR3 region has 16 residues. V gave up 6 bases and J gave up 3 bases; unmatched junction bases: 12. The germline V gene encodes CDR1 MNHNS and CDR2 SASEGT. The CDR3 sequence: CASRGAGGGAFYEQYF. The CDR3 nucleotides read TGTGCCAGCAGAGGGGCGGGCGGGGGGGCCTTCTACGAGCAGTACTTC.

Many counts were recorded for this clonotype. The chain is built from TRBV5-1 and TRBJ2-3; 11 positions match TRBD1. This CDR3 has 17 amino acids. Germline CDR1 and CDR2: SGHRS and YFSETQ. Unmatched junction bases numbered 11, after V lost 2 bases and J lost 6 bases. The CDR3 nucleotides are TGCGCCAGCAGCTTCGGACAGGGGGCGACCAGCTCGGATACGCAGTATTTT. Its protein is CASSFGQGATSSDTQYF.

A note on this clonotype: Being one base from a much bigger clone, this may be a read error. The gene calls are TRBV6-1 and TRBJ2-2; 7 nucleotides line up with TRBD1. This CDR3 is 16 amino acids long. Germline-derived CDR1 and CDR2 are MNHNS and SASEGT. Trimming removed 6 bases from V and 5 bases from J; junction bases left unmatched: 12. The CDR3: CASSFAGQADTGELFF. CDR3 coding DNA: TGTGCCAGCAGCTTTGCCGGACAGGCGGATACCGGGGAGCTGTTTTTT.

CDR3 in amino acids: CASSQLAGHEGAGANVLTF. The CDR3 nucleotides read TGTGCCAGCAGCCAACTAGCGGGACATGAGGGGGCTGGGGCCAACGTCCTGACTTTC. The V and J genes are TRBV6-2 or TRBV6-3 and TRBJ2-6, with 10 bases identical to TRBD2. The germline V gene has CDR1 MNHEY and CDR2 SVGEGT. Germline trimming cut 6 bases from V and 2 bases from J; bases unmatched to any gene: 13. The CDR3 covers 19 residues.

The table lists this clonotype with many counts. The CDR3 here is CASRETNRLLDGYTF. Here the CDR3 DNA reads TGTGCCAGCAGAGAGACAAACCGGCTTTTGGATGGCTACACCTTC. The rearrangement uses TRBV11-2 and TRBJ1-2, with D unresolved. V lost 6 bases to trimming and J lost 6 bases, with 20 bases between them. This CDR3 has 15 residues. Germline V CDR1 and CDR2: SGHAT, FQNNGV.

This clonotype was observed at least ten times. The V call is TRBV2, the J call TRBJ2-2; D gene uncertain. This CDR3 spans 13 amino acids. Germline V gene data show CDR1 as SNHLY and CDR2 as FYNNEI. Trimming took off 8 bases at V and 1 base at J, with 8 bases between the two ends. DNA of the CDR3: TGTGCCAGCCGGACGGAGAACACCGGGGAGCTGTTTTTT. The encoded protein is CASRTENTGELFF.

CDR3 loop: CASSYQGSKLFF. The DNA of the CDR3 is TGTGCCAGCAGCTATCAGGGATCCAAACTGTTTTTT. The gene calls are TRBV13 and TRBJ1-4, with D perhaps matching TRBD1 (5 bases). The CDR3 has 12 residues. Trimming took 4 bases from V and 11 from J, leaving 11 bases between them. Germline V gene sequence: CDR1 PRHDT, CDR2 FYEKMQ (reference sequence). Supplemented by reference TRBV13 and TRBJ1-4, the full variable domain reads AAGVIQSPRHLIKEKRETATLKCYPIPRHDTVYWYQQGPGQDPQFLISFYEKMQSDKGSIPDRFSAQQFSDYHSELNMSSLELGDSALYFCASSYQGSKLFFGSGTQLSVL.

This clonotype has only a few counts. The rearrangement joins TRBV7-3 to TRBJ2-3, with D maybe TRBD1 (6 bases). The V end was cut by 5 bases, the J end by 9 bases, with 12 bases between. Germline V CDR1 and CDR2: SGHTA, FQGTGA. The CDR3 runs to 12 residues. CDR3 sequence reads: CASSPEGVTQYF. The DNA for the CDR3 is TGTGCCAGCAGCCCCGAGGGGGTGACGCAGTATTTT.

This chain uses TRBV6-1 with TRBJ1-2; D gene unclear. The CDR3 spans 15 residues. Trimming took 2 bases from V and 2 from J, leaving 12 bases between them. Germline V gives CDR1 MNHNS, CDR2 SASEGT. The CDR3 loop is CASSEMFGTNYGYTF. The CDR3 DNA follows: TGTGCCAGCAGTGAAATGTTTGGCACCAACTATGGCTACACCTTC.

This clonotype was observed at least ten times. The genes are TRBV12-3 or TRBV12-4 and TRBJ2-7; 8 nucleotides align to TRBD1. This CDR3 has 15 residues. The V and J ends lost 3 bases and 6 bases, in that order; junction bases with no gene match: 10. This CDR3 is CASSLVADRGREQYF. The CDR3 DNA reads as TGTGCCAGCAGTTTGGTTGCCGACAGGGGCCGCGAGCAGTACTTC.

This clonotype was detected only a few times. The chain links TRBV7-9 to TRBJ1-2, with D hard to call. The CDR3 consists of 16 residues. Germline CDR1 SEHNR, CDR2 FQNEAQ (reference sequence). Deletions cut 4 bases from V and 5 bases from J, with 20 bases between. The CDR3 is CASSSEETLRLYGYTF. CDR3 sequence (DNA): TGTGCCAGCAGCTCAGAGGAGACTTTGAGGCTATATGGCTACACCTTC.

This clonotype was recorded many times. CDR3: CASGRVSYEQYF. The CDR3 DNA reads TGTGCCAGCGGTAGGGTTTCCTACGAGCAGTACTTC. The genes are TRBV12-3 or TRBV12-4 and TRBJ2-7, with D unclear. The V end was cut by 8 bases, the J end by 1 base, with 9 bases between. This CDR3 is 12 amino acids long.

This clonotype was recorded many times. This sequence joins TRBV13 and TRBJ2-2; 7 nucleotides line up with TRBD1. The CDR3 is 15 amino acids. V dropped 5 bases and J dropped 7; count of bases not matched to a gene: 10. Germline CDR1 PRHDT, CDR2 FYEKMQ (reference sequence). The CDR3 loop reads CASSLLGTARGELFF. The DNA for the CDR3 is TGTGCCAGCAGCCTCCTAGGGACAGCTCGCGGGGAGCTGTTTTTT.

The chain recombines TRBV5-1 with TRBJ1-1, with D unclear. This CDR3 is built from 14 residues. Germline V gene data show CDR1 as SGHRS and CDR2 as YFSETQ. Trimming took 2 bases from V and 2 from J, leaving 10 bases between them. As DNA, the CDR3 is TGCGCCAGCAGCTTTAACACTGGAAACACTGAAGCTTTCTTT. Translation: CASSFNTGNTEAFF.

This chain links TRBV7-2 with TRBJ2-1, with 7 bases lining up with TRBD1. Germline V CDR1 and CDR2: SGHTA, FQGNSA. With V trimmed by 5 bases and J by 8 bases, 12 bases remained unmatched. This CDR3 is built from 15 residues. This CDR3 reads CASSLWDSIRDEQFF. The CDR3, as DNA: TGTGCCAGCAGCCTGTGGGACAGTATCCGTGATGAGCAGTTCTTC.

The CDR3 DNA follows: TGCAGCGTTGATACCCCCGGGGGGGAGAGGTTGGAGACCCAGTACTTC. As protein: CSVDTPGGERLETQYF. V usage is TRBV29-1 and J usage is TRBJ2-5; the match to TRBD2 covers 8 bases. The length of the CDR3 is 16 residues. Germline V gene data show CDR1 as SQVTM and CDR2 as ANQGSEA. J was trimmed by 5 bases and V by 3 bases; bases with no gene match: 14.

This clonotype has a count of ten or more. The chain recombines TRBV28 with TRBJ1-1, with TRBD1 as a possible D gene (6 bases). The V gene lost 10 bases and the J gene lost 0 bases, with 18 bases spanning the gap. CDR1 MDHEN and CDR2 SYDVKM come from the germline V gene. The CDR3 is made up of 15 amino acids. The DNA of the CDR3 is TGTGCCACCAGGGGTAGGTTGGAAATGAACACTGAAGCTTTCTTT. As protein: CATRGRLEMNTEAFF.

This clonotype was detected ten times or more. The CDR3 loop is CASSQDQQGYTEAFF. CDR3 nucleotide sequence: TGCGCCAGCAGCCAAGATCAACAGGGTTACACTGAAGCTTTCTTT. The chain recombines TRBV4-1 with TRBJ1-1; D perhaps matches TRBD1 (6 bases). The V end lost 0 bases, the J end lost 3 bases, and 11 bases lay between the germline ends. The length of the CDR3 is 15 residues. Germline V gene data show CDR1 as MGHRA and CDR2 as YSYEKL.

In its sample, this clonotype was seen many times. The junction departs from the called germline gene at one end, perhaps through a read error. The gene calls are TRBV30 and TRBJ1-2; a possible D gene is TRBD1 (6 bases). The germline gives CDR1 GTSNPN, CDR2 SVGIG (reference sequence). The CDR3 covers 13 residues. The DNA for the CDR3 is TGTGTCTGGAGTATGGGGGCGTACTATGGCTACACCTTC. Its protein product is CVWSMGAYYGYTF.

This clonotype has a count of ten or more. The gene calls are TRBV27 and TRBJ2-1; 7 bases are shared with TRBD2. The CDR3 has 16 residues. CDR1 is MNHEY, CDR2 SMNVEV, per germline (reference sequence). V trimming: 0 bases; J trimming: 8 bases; junction bases outside the gene matches: 10. CDR3 region: CASSLSMGLAADEQFF. The CDR3 region has the DNA TGTGCCAGCAGTTTATCCATGGGGCTAGCGGCCGATGAGCAGTTCTTC.

This clonotype was picked up many times. The V call is TRBV6-6, the J call TRBJ2-7, with no clear D. This CDR3 region has 14 residues. Germline V CDR1 and CDR2: MNHNY, SVGAGI (reference sequence). Trimming cost V 2 bases and J 3 bases, with 11 bases left between them. CDR3 DNA sequence: TGTGCCAGCAGTTACACTCGAACCAGCTACGAGCAGTACTTC. Its translation is CASSYTRTSYEQYF.

This clonotype was seen only a few times. This rearrangement joins TRBV29-1 to TRBJ1-2; D unresolved. Germline CDR1 is SQVTM and CDR2 is ANQGSEA. The CDR3 covers 17 residues. The V gene lost 2 bases and the J gene lost 3 bases, with 22 bases spanning the gap. CDR3 sequence: CSVEWWEPSGPDYGYTF. The CDR3 DNA follows: TGCAGCGTTGAATGGTGGGAGCCCTCGGGCCCTGACTATGGCTACACCTTC.

The chain joins TRBV12-3 or TRBV12-4 to TRBJ2-7; D is unresolved. V lost 1 base to trimming and J lost 1 base, with 11 bases between them. CDR3 length: 15 residues. In DNA form, the CDR3 reads TGTGCCAGCAGTTTAGGGGGTGACCCTTCCTACGAGCAGTACTTC. This encodes CASSLGGDPSYEQYF.

CDR3 region: CASSEGGGARGYGYTF. The CDR3 region has the DNA TGTGCCAGCAGTGAAGGAGGGGGCGCCCGGGGCTATGGCTACACCTTC. The chain carries TRBV6-1 and TRBJ1-2, with 7 nucleotides matching TRBD1. The J segment lost 4 bases and the V segment lost 1 base, leaving 9 bases of the junction unmatched. Germline V gene data show CDR1 as MNHNS and CDR2 as SASEGT. The CDR3 is made up of 16 amino acids.

This clonotype was seen at least ten times. The chain recombines TRBV13 with TRBJ2-7, with D perhaps matching TRBD2 (6 bases). There are 14 residues in the CDR3. V dropped 3 bases and J dropped 4 bases, with 13 bases sitting between them. Germline values: CDR1 PRHDT, CDR2 FYEKMQ (reference sequence). CDR3 nucleotides: TGTGCCAGCAGCTTGGGGGGATCCTTTTACGAGCAGTACTTC. This codes for CASSLGGSFYEQYF.

This clonotype appeared once. This chain connects TRBV12-3 or TRBV12-4 to TRBJ2-7, with 7 bases matching TRBD1. Trimming at V came to 6 bases and at J to 3 bases, leaving 8 bases not matched to a gene. The CDR3 sequence is 14 residues long. The DNA of the CDR3 is TGTGCCAGCAGCCGACAGGGAAGCTACTACGAGCAGTACTTC. It translates to CASSRQGSYYEQYF.

A remark on this clonotype: Possible read error: a much larger clone is one base away. This rearrangement joins TRBV2 to TRBJ2-1; 8 bases fit TRBD2. The CDR3 totals 14 residues. Germline V gene data show CDR1 as SNHLY and CDR2 as FYNNEI. The V gene end was trimmed by 8 bases and the J gene end by 5 bases; junction bases not matched to a gene: 8. The CDR3 reads CASALREVDNEQFF. CDR3 nucleotides: TGTGCCAGCGCCCTGCGGGAGGTCGACAATGAGCAGTTCTTC.